Sequencing of this TCR beta chain was carried out in a study of T cell responses to AZD1222 COVID-19 vaccine. Whole-study results and caveats: Spike-wide coverage was observed for vaccine-associated CD4 TCRs, with dominant responses at 160-218 and 743-854.

Second-dose intervals of approximately 4 or approximately 12 weeks were pooled. Clones were read by immunoSEQ multiplex PCR, and TCRdb kept only the in-frame ones, dropping some. Among about 130,000 clones listed, 85% to 95% were seen once. On this clone itself: Antigen unknown.

Between the trimmed V and J ends, which lost 6 bases and 3 bases, there was a span of 12 bases. This CDR3 comprises 13 residues. This chain connects TRBV12-3 or TRBV12-4 to TRBJ2-7; D unclear. The source of this sequence is an adult who received the AZD1222 COVID-19 vaccine. The sample was peripheral blood, taken 28 days after the second AZD1222 dose. CDR3 residues: CASRGRPNYEQYF. DNA for the CDR3: TGTGCCAGCAGAGGACGACCGAACTACGAGCAGTACTTC.